Listed below are T cell receptor beta chains from one sample, sequenced in a study of early T cells in non-severe SARS-CoV-2 infection. A single record per CDR3 protein comes from TCRdb applying MiXCR to the 5' RACE reads. Here the sample spans roughly 55,000 distinct CDR3 sequences, 6.2% being singletons. The sequencing input was whole blood. These receptors came from an adult who was a healthcare worker with PCR-confirmed SARS-CoV-2 infection or an uninfected control (not recorded which). Both conserved end residues are part of each CDR3. The D gene is left open where the match is weak. The size field is filled for only some rows; it gives once, few, many or a size class.

D gene: NA; clone size: many; CDR3 length: 12; J gene: TRBJ2-3; V gene: TRBV20-1; CDR3 protein: CSATGDADTQYF; CDR3 DNA: TGCAGTGCTACGGGTGATGCAGATACGCAGTATTTT
D gene: NA; clone size: many; CDR3 length: 16; J gene: TRBJ1-2; V gene: TRBV4-3; CDR3 protein: CASSQGIGDRNYGYTF; CDR3 DNA: TGCGCCAGCAGCCAAGGGATCGGGGATAGAAACTATGGCTACACCTTC
D gene: NA; clone size: NA; CDR3 length: 14; J gene: TRBJ1-2; V gene: TRBV9; CDR3 protein: CASSVRAVTDGYTF; CDR3 DNA: TGTGCCAGCAGCGTAAGGGCAGTAACTGATGGCTACACCTTC
D gene: NA; clone size: many; CDR3 length: 14; J gene: TRBJ2-3; V gene: TRBV9; CDR3 protein: CASSVETSTDTQYF; CDR3 DNA: TGTGCCAGCAGCGTAGAGACAAGCACAGATACGCAGTATTTT
D gene: NA; clone size: many; CDR3 length: 13; J gene: TRBJ2-5; V gene: TRBV7-9; CDR3 protein: CASSLSYSETQYF; CDR3 DNA: TGTGCCAGCAGCTTGTCTTACAGCGAGACCCAGTACTTC
D gene: NA; clone size: NA; CDR3 length: 16; J gene: TRBJ2-6; V gene: TRBV7-9; CDR3 protein: CASSLRTASGANVLTF; CDR3 DNA: TGTGCCAGCAGCTTAAGGACAGCCTCTGGGGCCAACGTCCTGACTTTC
D gene: NA; clone size: many; CDR3 length: 15; J gene: TRBJ1-2; V gene: TRBV4-1; CDR3 protein: CASSQDRNTNYGYTF; CDR3 DNA: TGCGCCAGCAGCCAAGACAGAAATACCAACTATGGCTACACCTTC
D gene: NA; clone size: many; CDR3 length: 12; J gene: TRBJ2-7; V gene: TRBV11-3; CDR3 protein: CASSLGSYEQYF; CDR3 DNA: TGTGCCAGCAGCTTGGGATCCTACGAGCAGTACTTC
D gene: NA; clone size: many; CDR3 length: 14; J gene: TRBJ2-1; V gene: TRBV12-3/TRBV12-4; CDR3 protein: CASRLLDSSNEQFF; CDR3 DNA: TGTGCCAGCAGACTATTAGACAGCTCCAATGAGCAGTTCTTC
D gene: TRBD1; clone size: many; CDR3 length: 14; J gene: TRBJ2-1; V gene: TRBV20-1; CDR3 protein: CSPWTGGGNNEQFF; CDR3 DNA: TGCAGTCCCTGGACAGGGGGCGGGAACAATGAGCAGTTCTTC
D gene: NA; clone size: many; CDR3 length: 15; J gene: TRBJ1-5; V gene: TRBV6-5; CDR3 protein: CASSYSGEANQPQHF; CDR3 DNA: TGTGCCAGCAGTTACTCCGGGGAGGCCAATCAGCCCCAGCATTTT
D gene: NA; clone size: NA; CDR3 length: 12; J gene: TRBJ2-3; V gene: TRBV12-3/TRBV12-4; CDR3 protein: CASSLPGHTQYF; CDR3 DNA: TGTGCCAGCAGTTTACCCGGGCATACGCAGTATTTT
D gene: NA; clone size: few; CDR3 length: 14; J gene: TRBJ2-1; V gene: TRBV5-1; CDR3 protein: CASSLTYSNNEQFF; CDR3 DNA: TGCGCCAGCAGCTTAACTTACAGTAACAATGAGCAGTTCTTC
D gene: NA; clone size: many; CDR3 length: 11; J gene: TRBJ2-1; V gene: TRBV7-3; CDR3 protein: CASSRDNEQFF; CDR3 DNA: TGTGCCAGCTCGAGGGACAATGAGCAGTTCTTC